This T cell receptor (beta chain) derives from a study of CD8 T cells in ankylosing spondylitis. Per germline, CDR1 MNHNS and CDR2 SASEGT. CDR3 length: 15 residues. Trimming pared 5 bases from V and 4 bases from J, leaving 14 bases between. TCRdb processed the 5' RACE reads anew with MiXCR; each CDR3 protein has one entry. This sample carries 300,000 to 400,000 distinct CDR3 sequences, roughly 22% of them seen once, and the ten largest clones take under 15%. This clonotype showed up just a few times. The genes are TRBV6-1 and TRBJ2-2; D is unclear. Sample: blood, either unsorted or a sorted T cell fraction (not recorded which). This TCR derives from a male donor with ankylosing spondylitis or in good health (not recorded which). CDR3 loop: CASSSDRMGTGELFF. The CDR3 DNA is TGTGCCAGCAGTAGTGACCGAATGGGCACCGGGGAGCTGTTTTTT.